A few counts support the clone carrying this T cell receptor (beta chain). Mouse gene names apply. With the read ending 4 residues before the CDR3 end, the germline J gene is used to fill in that end. These data come from a study of CD8+ T cells in alopecia areata. The sequencing template was cDNA reverse transcribed from extracted RNA. The repertoire was sequenced with immunoSEQ multiplex PCR; TCRdb's copy has only in-frame clones and lacks some. This repertoire holds roughly 260,000 clones, and none appear only once. Markers used for sorting pooled cutaneous lymph node cells were CD4, CD8alpha, NKG2D, NKG2ACE and others. CDR1 and CDR2 (germline): NSHNY, SYGAGN. The CDR3 runs to 16 residues. V lost 2 bases to trimming and J lost 0 bases; unmatched junction nucleotides: 7.

What was sequenced was CD4+ T cells sorted from a lymph node. The chain links TRBV13-1 to TRBJ1-2; 7 bases fit TRBD1. This TCR was recovered from a C3H/HeJ mouse with alopecia areata. For this strain, the MHC haplotype corresponds to H2-k. This CDR3 reads CASSDPRQGSNSDYTF. The part of the CDR3 DNA that was read is TGTGCCAGCAGTGACCCCCGACAGGGCTCAAACTCC.